Presented here are 5 T cell receptor beta chains from one specimen sequenced in a study of cytomegalovirus exposure and HLA in healthy donors. 13 Jbeta primers and 60 Vbeta primers were used for the PCR. Using immunoSEQ multiplex PCR, the repertoire was profiled, and TCRdb retains in-frame clones only, with some absent. The sample carries about 130,000 clones, about two thirds recorded once. Sequenced sample: PBMCs. These receptors all stem from an older woman in good health and CMV-seropositive.

This chain joins TRBV11-3 and TRBJ2-2; weak D call: TRBD1 (5 bases). V gave up 0 bases and J gave up 6 bases, with 8 bases separating them. Germline CDR1 and CDR2: SGHNT and YENEEA. The CDR3 runs to 14 residues. DNA of the CDR3: TGTGCCAGCAGCTTAGAAGGGGCGGCCGGGGAGCTGTTTTTT. Encoded protein: CASSLEGAAGELFF.

The gene calls are TRBV7-3 and TRBJ1-1, with 8 bases identical to TRBD1. V was clipped by 5 bases and J by 3 bases; unmatched bases: 2. Germline lookup yields CDR1 SGHTA and CDR2 FQGTGA. The CDR3 is 13 amino acids. As DNA, the CDR3 is TGTGCCAGCAGCCCAGGGGGCTACACTGAAGCTTTCTTT. The encoded protein is CASSPGGYTEAFF.

Here the CDR3 DNA reads TGTGCCAGCAGTTTAATCAGGGGGCCTAACTATGGCTACACCTTC. It encodes CASSLIRGPNYGYTF. The chain uses TRBV27 and TRBJ1-2; 8 positions agree with TRBD1. Germline loops: CDR1 MNHEY, CDR2 SMNVEV (reference sequence). Trimming cost V 2 bases and J 0 bases; bases outside gene matches: 2. The CDR3 is 15 amino acids.

The V and J genes are TRBV6-5 and TRBJ1-3; TRBD1 is a possible D gene (5 bases). Per the germline V gene, CDR1 is MNHEY and CDR2 is SVGAGI. The CDR3 totals 15 residues. V was trimmed by 7 bases and J by 1 base, leaving 14 bases between them. The chain's CDR3 is CASIPPGGSGNTIYF. Written as DNA, the CDR3 is TGTGCCAGCATTCCCCCCGGGGGGTCTGGAAACACCATATATTTT.

This clone appeared once. This chain connects TRBV19 to TRBJ1-5; 8 positions agree with TRBD1. Trimming at V came to 3 bases and at J to 0 bases, leaving 4 bases not matched to a gene. Germline loops: CDR1 LNHDA, CDR2 SQIVND (reference sequence). CDR3 length equals 16 residues. CDR3 protein: CASSIFQGASNQPQHF. For the CDR3, the DNA is TGTGCCAGTAGTATTTTCCAGGGGGCTAGCAATCAGCCCCAGCATTTT.